Listed below are T cell receptor beta chains from one sample, sequenced in a study of Ad26.COV2.S vaccination and SARS-CoV-2 variants. Method: immunoSEQ multiplex PCR; TCRdb's copy keeps in-frame clones and lacks some. The sample lists 380,000 or so clones, about 83% occurring once. This sample comprised peripheral blood, obtained in a trial of Ad26.COV2.S vaccine versus placebo. Every receptor here comes from a person aged 18 to 65 who received the Ad26.COV2.S COVID-19 vaccine or a placebo. CDR3s include the opening cysteine and the closing phenylalanine or tryptophan. The order of the fields is J gene, D gene, V gene, clone size, CDR3 DNA, CDR3 protein. The D gene is left open where the match is weak. The size of a clone is reported for some rows only, either as once, few or many, or as a class for expanded clones.

j_call: TRBJ1-2; d_call: .; v_call: TRBV5-4; clone_size: .; cdr3_nt: TGTGCCAGCAGCCCTCAGGGCCGGAAAGGCTACACCTTC; cdr3_aa: CASSPQGRKGYTF
j_call: TRBJ2-6; d_call: TRBD1; v_call: TRBV4-1; clone_size: .; cdr3_nt: TGCGCCAGCAGCCAGCTCCCGGGACAGGGGCCCGGGGCCAACGTCCTGACTTTC; cdr3_aa: CASSQLPGQGPGANVLTF
j_call: TRBJ2-3; d_call: .; v_call: TRBV6-1; clone_size: once; cdr3_nt: TGTGCCAGCAGTGAACATGCCGGAACGCAGTATTTT; cdr3_aa: CASSEHAGTQYF
j_call: TRBJ1-5; d_call: TRBD1; v_call: TRBV19; clone_size: .; cdr3_nt: TGTGCCAGTAGTGGGGGACAGACTAAAACTAGCAATCAGCCCCAGCATTTT; cdr3_aa: CASSGGQTKTSNQPQHF
j_call: TRBJ2-7; d_call: .; v_call: TRBV2; clone_size: .; cdr3_nt: TGTGCCAGCGCTCGAGGGAGACTTTTAAACTCCTACGAGCAGTACTTC; cdr3_aa: CASARGRLLNSYEQYF
j_call: TRBJ2-1; d_call: .; v_call: TRBV9; clone_size: once; cdr3_nt: TGTGCCAGCAGCGCGGGGGGCACTAATAATGAGCAGTTCTTC; cdr3_aa: CASSAGGTNNEQFF
j_call: TRBJ1-6; d_call: .; v_call: TRBV12-2; clone_size: .; cdr3_nt: TGTGCAAGTCGCTTCTCCGGGACAGAAAATTCACCCCTCCACTTT; cdr3_aa: CASRFSGTENSPLHF
j_call: TRBJ1-3; d_call: .; v_call: TRBV25-1; clone_size: few; cdr3_nt: TGTGCCAGCACCGCTCAGGGATATGGCACCATATATTTT; cdr3_aa: CASTAQGYGTIYF
j_call: TRBJ2-2; d_call: TRBD2; v_call: TRBV30; clone_size: .; cdr3_nt: TGTGCCTGCCAGACTAGCGGGAGGGTCACCGGGGAGCTGTTTTTT; cdr3_aa: CACQTSGRVTGELFF
j_call: TRBJ1-2; d_call: .; v_call: TRBV5-1; clone_size: .; cdr3_nt: TGCGCCAGCAGCTTGGACGGGACGGAGAGCTATGGCTACACCTTC; cdr3_aa: CASSLDGTESYGYTF
j_call: TRBJ2-2; d_call: TRBD2; v_call: TRBV6-1; clone_size: .; cdr3_nt: TGTGCCAGCAGTGCTCAACCGACTAGCGGGAGTGCCACCGGGGAGCTGTTTTTT; cdr3_aa: CASSAQPTSGSATGELFF
j_call: TRBJ1-5; d_call: .; v_call: TRBV2; clone_size: .; cdr3_nt: TGTGCCAGCAGCGCAGTTCGGGTCGGCAATCAGCCCCAGCATTTT; cdr3_aa: CASSAVRVGNQPQHF
j_call: TRBJ1-2; d_call: .; v_call: TRBV18; clone_size: .; cdr3_nt: TGTGCCAGCTCACCTTCTTCTGCCGCCTATGGCTACACCTTC; cdr3_aa: CASSPSSAAYGYTF
j_call: TRBJ2-1; d_call: TRBD2; v_call: TRBV7-2; clone_size: .; cdr3_nt: TGTGCCAGCAGCCCGTGGGCTAGCGGGGAGGTATACAATGAGCAGTTCTTC; cdr3_aa: CASSPWASGEVYNEQFF
j_call: TRBJ2-6; d_call: .; v_call: TRBV13; clone_size: once; cdr3_nt: TGTGCCAGCAGCTTTCAAATTGAGACCCTACGGCCCCTCTCTGGGGCCAACGTCCTGACTTTC; cdr3_aa: CASSFQIETLRPLSGANVLTF
j_call: TRBJ2-7; d_call: .; v_call: TRBV3-1/TRBV3-2; clone_size: .; cdr3_nt: TGTGCCAGCAGCCAAGAAGGGACTCGGTCCTACGAGCAGTACTTC; cdr3_aa: CASSQEGTRSYEQYF
j_call: TRBJ2-7; d_call: .; v_call: TRBV9; clone_size: .; cdr3_nt: TGTGCCAGCAGCGGACCGGTCGAGGGGAGAAGTTCCTACGAGCAGTACTTC; cdr3_aa: CASSGPVEGRSSYEQYF
j_call: TRBJ1-6; d_call: TRBD1; v_call: TRBV7-2; clone_size: .; cdr3_nt: TGTGCCAGCAGCTTAACCGGGACAGGGGCCCGCAATTCACCCCTCCACTTT; cdr3_aa: CASSLTGTGARNSPLHF
j_call: TRBJ2-3; d_call: .; v_call: TRBV18; clone_size: few; cdr3_nt: TGTGCCAGCTCACAGTTGAGGGCAGATACGCAGTATTTT; cdr3_aa: CASSQLRADTQYF
j_call: TRBJ2-3; d_call: TRBD2; v_call: TRBV5-1; clone_size: .; cdr3_nt: TGCGCCAGCAGCTTGATAAAAATGAGCGGGAGGGCCGGGGGAGATACGCAGTATTTT; cdr3_aa: CASSLIKMSGRAGGDTQYF
j_call: TRBJ2-5; d_call: .; v_call: TRBV24-1; clone_size: .; cdr3_nt: TGTGCCACCAGTGAAGTGGGGCTGGAGACCCAGTACTTC; cdr3_aa: CATSEVGLETQYF
j_call: TRBJ2-4; d_call: TRBD2; v_call: TRBV4-1; clone_size: .; cdr3_nt: TGCGCCAGCAACTTAGGGGAGGGCAGCAAAAACATTCAGTACTTC; cdr3_aa: CASNLGEGSKNIQYF
j_call: TRBJ1-1; d_call: TRBD1; v_call: TRBV5-5; clone_size: .; cdr3_nt: TGTGCCACCCGAAAGACAGGGAAGGGAACTGAAGCTTTCTTT; cdr3_aa: CATRKTGKGTEAFF
j_call: TRBJ1-5; d_call: .; v_call: TRBV6-2/TRBV6-3; clone_size: .; cdr3_nt: TGTGCCAGCAGTTACGCGGCAGGGGGCAATCAGCCCCAGCATTTT; cdr3_aa: CASSYAAGGNQPQHF
j_call: TRBJ2-1; d_call: .; v_call: TRBV21-1; clone_size: .; cdr3_nt: TGTGCCAGCAGCAGTCGTGGGCGGGAGGTTGAGCAGTTCTTC; cdr3_aa: CASSSRGREVEQFF
j_call: TRBJ1-1; d_call: .; v_call: TRBV20-1; clone_size: .; cdr3_nt: TGCAGTGCTAGTAACAGACCTGAAGCTTTCTTT; cdr3_aa: CSASNRPEAFF
j_call: TRBJ1-1; d_call: TRBD1; v_call: TRBV19; clone_size: .; cdr3_nt: TGTGCCAGTATGAATCGCCGGGACAGGGGAAATGAAGCTTTCTTT; cdr3_aa: CASMNRRDRGNEAFF
j_call: TRBJ2-7; d_call: .; v_call: TRBV5-1; clone_size: .; cdr3_nt: TGCGCCAGCAGCTTGTATGAGGGAGGACGGTACGAGCAGTACTTC; cdr3_aa: CASSLYEGGRYEQYF
j_call: TRBJ2-7; d_call: .; v_call: TRBV7-9; clone_size: .; cdr3_nt: TGTGCCAGCAGTCCTACCACTTACGAGCAGTACTTC; cdr3_aa: CASSPTTYEQYF
j_call: TRBJ2-1; d_call: TRBD2; v_call: TRBV3-1/TRBV3-2; clone_size: .; cdr3_nt: TGTGCCAGCAGCCAATCTAGTCTAGCGGGAGTGTTGAGTGAGCAGTTCTTC; cdr3_aa: CASSQSSLAGVLSEQFF
j_call: TRBJ1-1; d_call: .; v_call: TRBV20-1; clone_size: .; cdr3_nt: TGCAGTGCCTCTTTCCCTGAAGCTTTCTTT; cdr3_aa: CSASFPEAFF
j_call: TRBJ1-6; d_call: .; v_call: TRBV7-9; clone_size: .; cdr3_nt: TGTGCCAGCAGTGGCAATGGGTCACCCCTCCACTTT; cdr3_aa: CASSGNGSPLHF
j_call: TRBJ2-1; d_call: TRBD2; v_call: TRBV6-5; clone_size: .; cdr3_nt: TGTGCCAGCAGGCCCAAGACTAGCGGGAGGAATGAGCAGTTCTTC; cdr3_aa: CASRPKTSGRNEQFF
j_call: TRBJ1-2; d_call: .; v_call: TRBV3-1/TRBV3-2; clone_size: .; cdr3_nt: TGTGCCAGCAGCCCCCCTGACCCGGGGTTCTATGGCTACACCTTC; cdr3_aa: CASSPPDPGFYGYTF
j_call: TRBJ2-1; d_call: TRBD2; v_call: TRBV30; clone_size: .; cdr3_nt: TGTGCCTGGAGTCTTACTAGCGGGATTCGGCATGAGCAGTTCTTC; cdr3_aa: CAWSLTSGIRHEQFF
j_call: TRBJ1-2; d_call: .; v_call: TRBV4-1; clone_size: few; cdr3_nt: TGCGCCAGCAGCCAAGATTCCGGGGCCGACTTCTATGGCTACACCTTC; cdr3_aa: CASSQDSGADFYGYTF
j_call: TRBJ1-1; d_call: .; v_call: TRBV19; clone_size: .; cdr3_nt: TGTGCCAGTAAACCCTTTGCGGTGAACACTGAAGCTTTCTTT; cdr3_aa: CASKPFAVNTEAFF
j_call: TRBJ2-1; d_call: .; v_call: TRBV29-1; clone_size: once; cdr3_nt: TGCAGCGTGGGACCCCTGGCGGGCGTAGGCAATGAGCAGTTCTTC; cdr3_aa: CSVGPLAGVGNEQFF
j_call: TRBJ1-1; d_call: .; v_call: TRBV30; clone_size: .; cdr3_nt: TGTACGCTGGAACCTTCGGGAGTGAACACTGAAGCTTTCTTT; cdr3_aa: CTLEPSGVNTEAFF
j_call: TRBJ2-7; d_call: .; v_call: TRBV27; clone_size: .; cdr3_nt: TGTGCCAGCAGCATCGCACCTTCCTACGAGCAGTACTTC; cdr3_aa: CASSIAPSYEQYF
j_call: TRBJ1-1; d_call: .; v_call: TRBV6-2/TRBV6-3; clone_size: .; cdr3_nt: TGTGCCAGCAGTTCCCTTTGGGGGTCCAGCGCACACACTGAAGCTTTCTTT; cdr3_aa: CASSSLWGSSAHTEAFF
j_call: TRBJ1-3; d_call: .; v_call: TRBV10-3; clone_size: .; cdr3_nt: TGTGCCATCAGCCCGGGATACACCATATATTTT; cdr3_aa: CAISPGYTIYF
j_call: TRBJ1-5; d_call: .; v_call: TRBV5-1; clone_size: few; cdr3_nt: TGCGCCAGCAGCTTGACAGGTAGCAATCAGCCCCAGCATTTT; cdr3_aa: CASSLTGSNQPQHF
j_call: TRBJ1-1; d_call: .; v_call: TRBV6-2/TRBV6-3; clone_size: .; cdr3_nt: TGTGCCAGCAGTTCCTTAGGGGGACTGAGGAACACTGAAGCTTTCTTT; cdr3_aa: CASSSLGGLRNTEAFF
j_call: TRBJ1-6; d_call: .; v_call: TRBV27; clone_size: .; cdr3_nt: TGTGCCAGCAGTTTATCAGGACAGACCTACTACTCACCCCTCCACTTT; cdr3_aa: CASSLSGQTYYSPLHF
j_call: TRBJ2-6; d_call: .; v_call: TRBV4-3; clone_size: .; cdr3_nt: TGCGCCAGCAGCCAAGATGGTGGGGCCAACGTCCTGACTTTC; cdr3_aa: CASSQDGGANVLTF
j_call: TRBJ2-7; d_call: .; v_call: TRBV6-2/TRBV6-3; clone_size: .; cdr3_nt: TGTGCCAGCAGTTACCGGAGCTACGAGCAGTACTTC; cdr3_aa: CASSYRSYEQYF
j_call: TRBJ2-7; d_call: TRBD2; v_call: TRBV19; clone_size: .; cdr3_nt: TGTGCCAGTAGTATTAGCGGGAAGTCGTCCGAGCAGTACTTC; cdr3_aa: CASSISGKSSEQYF